Given below is one T cell receptor (beta chain) in context. No antigen is known for it. The data belong to a study of blood T cells in healthy people across ages. The CDR3 covers 13 residues. Germline values: CDR1 MNHNY, CDR2 SVGAGI (reference sequence). Between the trimmed V and J ends, which lost 2 bases and 8 bases, there was a span of 12 bases. Points from the study as a whole: Estimates based on one million T cells were treated as lower bounds.

A sample-barcoded 5' primer and a J-beta primer mix were used in a second PCR of roughly 7 to 11 cycles. MiXCR, run by TCRdb on the 5' RACE reads, gives a single entry per CDR3 protein. The table has about 640,000 distinct CDR3 sequences, around three fifths seen once. The chain couples TRBV6-6 to TRBJ1-2; D is perhaps TRBD1 (6 bases). Sequencing was performed on blood. This TCR derives from a man aged 55 to 70 in good health. This chain's CDR3 is CASSYAQGNGYTF. The DNA of the CDR3 is TGTGCCAGCAGTTACGCGCAGGGGAACGGCTACACCTTC.